This is a list of T cell receptor beta chains from one sample in a study of T cells expressing NK-cell markers. TCRdb reprocessed the 5' RACE reads and keeps a single row for each CDR3 protein, giving no DNA. The table lists 350,000 to 500,000 distinct CDR3 sequences. The sequencing input was blood T cells: a sorted CD56 or NKG2C T cell subset, CD4+ or CD8+ T cells, or bulk PBMC T cells (not recorded which). These receptors were collected from a woman between 18 and 70 years old in good health. The CDR3 runs from the conserved cysteine through the conserved F or W.

j_call v_call cdr3_aa
TRBJ2-5 TRBV7-3 CASSHRRQETQYF
TRBJ1-2 TRBV28 CASSLYQGGYGYTF
TRBJ1-6 TRBV5-1 CASSFPGQGGTSPSTLHF
TRBJ1-2 TRBV11-2 CASSFQAPAGRARSYGYTF
TRBJ1-2 TRBV12-3/TRBV12-4 CASTPDGTGDYGYTF
TRBJ1-2 TRBV7-2 CASSIRIASKAYGYTF
TRBJ2-1 TRBV20-1 CSAEDRNLHEQFF
TRBJ1-6 TRBV6-1 CASSGESSYNSPLHF
TRBJ2-3 TRBV5-1 CASSLDQGATDTQYF
TRBJ1-6 TRBV30 CAWRSRDLDNSPLHF
TRBJ1-2 TRBV3-1 CASSQSDHSTRHGYTF
TRBJ2-2 TRBV5-6 CASSPVPHINGELFF
TRBJ1-4 TRBV24-1 CATSRPPGQTPPWVAENLFF
TRBJ2-5 TRBV13 CASSSRTGKETQYF
TRBJ1-2 TRBV29-1 CSVESLDGYTF
TRBJ1-6 TRBV7-2 CASSLRGQDNSPLHF
TRBJ1-2 TRBV24-1 CATSDFESNYGYTF
TRBJ2-5 TRBV5-1 CASSPATARGETQYF
TRBJ2-3 TRBV20-1 CSARDRAYDTQYF
TRBJ2-3 TRBV15 CATGLTADTQYF
TRBJ2-3 TRBV6-5 CASSYSNWLAGSDTQYF
TRBJ2-1 TRBV7-2 CASSLSGSAPRNEQFF
TRBJ1-6 TRBV21-1 CASSTPTGRNSPLHF
TRBJ1-1 TRBV6-6 CAIQGGPNTEAFF
TRBJ2-7 TRBV5-5 CASSRGEGDYYEQYF
TRBJ1-5 TRBV19 CASSLQQNQPQHF
TRBJ2-3 TRBV12-3/TRBV12-4 CASDSRLDTQYF
TRBJ2-5 TRBV20-1 CSASAGASVGQETQYF
TRBJ1-6 TRBV9 CASSSYVGNSPLHF
TRBJ2-1 TRBV24-1 CATSEVGEQFF
TRBJ2-1 TRBV28 CASSPTSGNYNEQFF
TRBJ1-1 TRBV16 CASSQSTVRTEAFF